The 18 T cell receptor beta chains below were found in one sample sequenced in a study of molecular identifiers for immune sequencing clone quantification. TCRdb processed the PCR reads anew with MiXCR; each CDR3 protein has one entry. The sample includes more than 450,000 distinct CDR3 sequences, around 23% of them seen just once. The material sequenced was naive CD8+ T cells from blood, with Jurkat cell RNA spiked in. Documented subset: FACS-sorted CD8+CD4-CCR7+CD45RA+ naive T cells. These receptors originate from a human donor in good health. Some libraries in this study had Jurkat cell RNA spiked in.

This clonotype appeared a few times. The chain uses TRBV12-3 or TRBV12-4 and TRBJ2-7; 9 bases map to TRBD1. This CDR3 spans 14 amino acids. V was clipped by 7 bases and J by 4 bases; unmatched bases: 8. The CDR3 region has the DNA TGTGCCAGCATTACCGGGACAGGGCGGTACGAGCAGTACTTC. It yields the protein CASITGTGRYEQYF.

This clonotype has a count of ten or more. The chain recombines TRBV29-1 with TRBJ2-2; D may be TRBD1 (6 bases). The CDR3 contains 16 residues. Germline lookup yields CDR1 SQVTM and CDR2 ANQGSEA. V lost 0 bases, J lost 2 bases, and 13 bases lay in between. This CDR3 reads CSVEDQDRTNTGELFF. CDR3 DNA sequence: TGCAGCGTTGAAGATCAGGACAGAACAAACACCGGGGAGCTGTTTTTT.

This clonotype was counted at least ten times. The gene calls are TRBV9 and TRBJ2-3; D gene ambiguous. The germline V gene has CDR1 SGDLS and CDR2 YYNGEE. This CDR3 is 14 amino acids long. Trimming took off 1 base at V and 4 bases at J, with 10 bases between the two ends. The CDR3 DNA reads TGTGCCAGCAGCGTATTTTATGGAGCAGATACGCAGTATTTT. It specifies CASSVFYGADTQYF. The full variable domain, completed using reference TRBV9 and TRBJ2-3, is DSGVTQTPKHLITATGQRVTLRCSPRSGDLSVYWYQQSLDQGLQFLIQYYNGEERAKGNILERFSAQQFPDLHSELNLSSLELGDSALYFCASSVFYGADTQYFGPGTRLTVL.

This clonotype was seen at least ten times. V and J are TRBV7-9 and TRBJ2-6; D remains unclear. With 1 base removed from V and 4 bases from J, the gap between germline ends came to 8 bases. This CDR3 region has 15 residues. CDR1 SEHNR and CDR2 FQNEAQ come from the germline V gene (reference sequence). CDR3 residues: CASSLDSAGANVLTF. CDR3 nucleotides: TGTGCCAGCAGCTTAGACAGTGCCGGGGCCAACGTCCTGACTTTC.

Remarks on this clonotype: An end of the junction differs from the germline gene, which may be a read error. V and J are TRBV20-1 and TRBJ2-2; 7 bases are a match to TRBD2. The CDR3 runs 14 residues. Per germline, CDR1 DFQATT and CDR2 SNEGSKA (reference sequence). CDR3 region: CSATSGELNGEPFF. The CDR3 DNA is TGCAGTGCTACGAGCGGGGAGCTAAACGGGGAGCCGTTTTTT.

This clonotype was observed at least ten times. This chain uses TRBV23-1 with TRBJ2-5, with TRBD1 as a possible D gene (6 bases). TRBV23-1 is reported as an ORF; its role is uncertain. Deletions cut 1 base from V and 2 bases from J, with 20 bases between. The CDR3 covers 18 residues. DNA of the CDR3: TGCGCCAGCAGTCAATGCAAAGACGAACAGGGACATCAAGAGACCCAGTACTTC. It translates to CASSQCKDEQGHQETQYF.

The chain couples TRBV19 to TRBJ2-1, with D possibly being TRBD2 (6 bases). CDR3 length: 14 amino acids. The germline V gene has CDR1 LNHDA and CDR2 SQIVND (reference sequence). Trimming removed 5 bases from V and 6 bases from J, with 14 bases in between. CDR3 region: CASSVSGPLNEQFF. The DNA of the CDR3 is TGTGCCAGTAGTGTTAGCGGCCCCCTCAATGAGCAGTTCTTC.

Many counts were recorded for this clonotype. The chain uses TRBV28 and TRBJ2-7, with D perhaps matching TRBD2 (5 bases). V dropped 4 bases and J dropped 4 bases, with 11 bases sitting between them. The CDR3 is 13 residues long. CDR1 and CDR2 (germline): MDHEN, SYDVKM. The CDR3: CASSSRRGYEQYF. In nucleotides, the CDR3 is TGTGCCAGCAGTTCTAGGAGAGGGTACGAGCAGTACTTC.

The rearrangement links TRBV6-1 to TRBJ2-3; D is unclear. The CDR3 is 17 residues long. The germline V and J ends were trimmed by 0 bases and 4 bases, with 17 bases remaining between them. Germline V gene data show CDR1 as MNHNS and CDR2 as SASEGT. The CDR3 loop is CASSEAVWEMAADTQYF. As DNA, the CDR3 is TGTGCCAGCAGTGAAGCGGTCTGGGAAATGGCTGCAGATACGCAGTATTTT.

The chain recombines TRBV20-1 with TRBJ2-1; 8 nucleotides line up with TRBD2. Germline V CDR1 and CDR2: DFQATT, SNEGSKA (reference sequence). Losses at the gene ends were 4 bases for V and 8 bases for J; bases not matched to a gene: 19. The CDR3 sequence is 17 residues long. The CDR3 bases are TGCAGTGCTAAATCCTACTACCCGGGACTAGTTAGGGATGAGCAGTTCTTC. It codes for CSAKSYYPGLVRDEQFF.

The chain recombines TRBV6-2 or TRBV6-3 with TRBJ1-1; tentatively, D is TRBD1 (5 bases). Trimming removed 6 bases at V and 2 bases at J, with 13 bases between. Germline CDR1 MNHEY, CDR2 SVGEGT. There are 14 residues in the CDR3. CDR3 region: CASSLTEGNTEAFF. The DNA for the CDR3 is TGTGCCAGCAGCCTGACAGAAGGTAACACTGAAGCTTTCTTT.

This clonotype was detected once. CDR3 sequence (DNA): TGTGCCAGCAGTTCAAGGACAGGAGGGTACAATGAGCAGTTCTTC. Translating gives CASSSRTGGYNEQFF. V gene TRBV6-2 or TRBV6-3 combines with J gene TRBJ2-1, with a weak D call TRBD1 (7 bases). The CDR3 is 15 residues long. Looked up from germline, CDR1 is MNHEY and CDR2 is SVGEGT. V lost 4 bases, J lost 4 bases, and 14 bases lay in between.

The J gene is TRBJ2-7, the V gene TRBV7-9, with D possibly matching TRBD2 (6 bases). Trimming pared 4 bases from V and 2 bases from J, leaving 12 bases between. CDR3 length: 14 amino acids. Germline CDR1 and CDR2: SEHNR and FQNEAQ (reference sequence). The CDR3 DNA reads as TGTGCCAGCAGCTCGGGACTCCTTCCCTACGAGCAGTACTTC. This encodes CASSSGLLPYEQYF.

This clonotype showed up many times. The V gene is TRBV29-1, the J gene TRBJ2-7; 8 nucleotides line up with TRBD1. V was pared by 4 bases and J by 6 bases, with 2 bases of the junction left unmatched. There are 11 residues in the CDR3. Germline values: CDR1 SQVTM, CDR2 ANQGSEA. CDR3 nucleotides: TGCAGCGTTGCAACAGGGGGCGAGCAGTACTTC. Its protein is CSVATGGEQYF.

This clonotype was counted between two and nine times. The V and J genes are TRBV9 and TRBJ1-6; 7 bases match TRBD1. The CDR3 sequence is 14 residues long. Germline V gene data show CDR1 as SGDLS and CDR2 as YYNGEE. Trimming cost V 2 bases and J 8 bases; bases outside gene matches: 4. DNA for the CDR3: TGTGCCAGCAGCGTCTTGCAGGGGGATTCACCCCTCCACTTT. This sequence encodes CASSVLQGDSPLHF.

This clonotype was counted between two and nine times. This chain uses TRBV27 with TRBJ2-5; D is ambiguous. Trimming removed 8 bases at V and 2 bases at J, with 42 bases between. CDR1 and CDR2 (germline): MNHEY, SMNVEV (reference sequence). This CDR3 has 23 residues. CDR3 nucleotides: TGTGCCAGCGCTCTGATAGCACCGGGCCTCAACTCGCAACCGTCGCTCCTGCAAGAGACCCAGTACTTC. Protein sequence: CASALIAPGLNSQPSLLQETQYF.

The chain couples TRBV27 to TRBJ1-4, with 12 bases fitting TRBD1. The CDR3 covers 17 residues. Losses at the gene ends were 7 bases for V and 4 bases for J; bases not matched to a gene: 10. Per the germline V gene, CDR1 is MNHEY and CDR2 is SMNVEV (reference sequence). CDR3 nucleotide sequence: TGTGCCAGCACACCGGGACAGGGGGCGTTAATTAATGAAAAACTGTTTTTT. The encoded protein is CASTPGQGALINEKLFF.

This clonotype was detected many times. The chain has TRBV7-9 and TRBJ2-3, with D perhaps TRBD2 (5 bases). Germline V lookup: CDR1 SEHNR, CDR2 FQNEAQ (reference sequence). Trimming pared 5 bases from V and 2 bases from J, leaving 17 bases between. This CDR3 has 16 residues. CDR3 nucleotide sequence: TGTGCCAGCAGCCCCGTGTCGGACTTTAACACAGATACGCAGTATTTT. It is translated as CASSPVSDFNTDTQYF.